This TCR beta chain was sequenced for a study of liver allograft versus peripheral blood T cells. For the study at large: The study compared liver allograft T cell receptor repertoires against peripheral blood repertoires of liver transplant recipients.

General observations from the study: The authors reported that T cell receptor repertoires inside liver allografts differed from those in peripheral blood.

The CDR3 length is 15 residues. V lost 2 bases, J lost 2 bases, and 16 bases lay in between. CDR1 and CDR2 (germline): GTSNPN, SVGIG (reference sequence). TCRdb independently ran MiXCR on the reads; one entry per CDR3 protein. The sample records 8,300 or so distinct CDR3 sequences, 15% to 20% being singletons. Of note for this clonotype: Its antigen is as yet unknown.

The rearrangement links TRBV30 to TRBJ2-7; possibly TRBD1 for D (6 bases). This receptor was taken from a human patient who had a liver transplant. These T cells may partly come from the graft donor. The CDR3 here is CAWSTDSRTTYEQYF. CDR3 bases: TGTGCCTGGAGTACGGACAGTAGAACCACCTACGAGCAGTACTTC.